A selection of T cell receptor beta chains follows, all from one sample in a study of shared clonotypes between healthy human individuals. The repertoire was sequenced with immunoSEQ multiplex PCR; TCRdb's copy has only in-frame clones and lacks some. The sample consists of fewer than 3 million clones, about 90% of them appearing once. The sequencing sample was made of naive CD4+ T cells from PBMCs. These receptors came from a man between 18 and 35 years old in good health. Some clones in this sample may be carry-over from other donors' samples. Both conserved end residues are part of each CDR3. Fields, in order: D gene, J gene, V gene, CDR3 length, clone size, CDR3 DNA, CDR3 protein. The D gene is left open where the match is weak. Clone size, where shown, is once, few, many, or a class for clones that have expanded.

d_gene: .
j_gene: TRBJ2-7
v_gene: TRBV5-8
len: 14
abundance: .
CDR3nt: TGTGCCAGCAGCATTGGGTGGCAGGGCTACGAGCAGTACTTC
CDR3aa: CASSIGWQGYEQYF

d_gene: TRBD2
j_gene: TRBJ2-7
v_gene: TRBV5-1
len: 15
abundance: .
CDR3nt: TGCGCCAGCAGCTTGGACCCTAGCGGCACCTACGAGCAGTACTTC
CDR3aa: CASSLDPSGTYEQYF

d_gene: .
j_gene: TRBJ1-1
v_gene: TRBV10-3
len: 13
abundance: .
CDR3nt: TGTGCCATCAGTAAGAACAGGGAAACTGAAGCTTTCTTT
CDR3aa: CAISKNRETEAFF

d_gene: .
j_gene: TRBJ2-7
v_gene: TRBV6-1
len: 14
abundance: .
CDR3nt: TGTGCCAGCAGTGAAGTCGGGTTGACCTACGAGCAGTACTTC
CDR3aa: CASSEVGLTYEQYF

d_gene: TRBD2
j_gene: TRBJ2-3
v_gene: TRBV5-1
len: 15
abundance: .
CDR3nt: TGCGCCAGCAGCCCGGGACTAGTAGTTACAGATACGCAGTATTTT
CDR3aa: CASSPGLVVTDTQYF

d_gene: .
j_gene: TRBJ2-7
v_gene: TRBV5-1
len: 13
abundance: .
CDR3nt: TGCGCCAGCAGTCCGGCCGGGAGTTGGGAGCAGTACTTC
CDR3aa: CASSPAGSWEQYF

d_gene: .
j_gene: TRBJ1-1
v_gene: TRBV7-9
len: 13
abundance: few
CDR3nt: TGTGCCAGCAGCTTTGTAGAGAACACTGAAGCTTTCTTT
CDR3aa: CASSFVENTEAFF

d_gene: .
j_gene: TRBJ2-3
v_gene: TRBV5-1
len: 16
abundance: .
CDR3nt: TGCGCCAGCAGCTTGGCCCCCCAGCAGGGGTCCGATACGCAGTATTTT
CDR3aa: CASSLAPQQGSDTQYF

d_gene: .
j_gene: TRBJ2-7
v_gene: TRBV7-2
len: 14
abundance: .
CDR3nt: TGTGCCAGCAGCTTATACGAAGTAGCAGCCGAGCAGTACTTC
CDR3aa: CASSLYEVAAEQYF

d_gene: TRBD1
j_gene: TRBJ1-2
v_gene: TRBV19
len: 14
abundance: .
CDR3nt: TGTGCCAGTAGTATTAGGGACAGCAACTATGGCTACACCTTC
CDR3aa: CASSIRDSNYGYTF

d_gene: .
j_gene: TRBJ2-7
v_gene: TRBV19
len: 12
abundance: .
CDR3nt: TGTGCCAGTAGTACCGGGACCTACGAGCAGTACTTC
CDR3aa: CASSTGTYEQYF

d_gene: .
j_gene: TRBJ1-4
v_gene: TRBV6-5
len: 13
abundance: once
CDR3nt: TGTGCCAGCCGCCCCCCGGAGGATGAAAAACTGTTTTTT
CDR3aa: CASRPPEDEKLFF

d_gene: TRBD1
j_gene: TRBJ2-7
v_gene: TRBV7-9
len: 16
abundance: .
CDR3nt: TGTGCCAGCAGCCAACCGACACAGGGGGCGAAGAACGAGCAGTACTTC
CDR3aa: CASSQPTQGAKNEQYF

d_gene: .
j_gene: TRBJ2-1
v_gene: TRBV5-1
len: 14
abundance: .
CDR3nt: TGCGCCAGCAGCCCCCTGGTAGGGGTCAATGAGCAGTTCTTC
CDR3aa: CASSPLVGVNEQFF

d_gene: .
j_gene: TRBJ2-5
v_gene: TRBV5-6
len: 15
abundance: .
CDR3nt: TGTGCCAGCACCAATTTAAGGGGGGCCCAAGAGACCCAGTACTTC
CDR3aa: CASTNLRGAQETQYF

d_gene: .
j_gene: TRBJ2-7
v_gene: TRBV4-1
len: 14
abundance: .
CDR3nt: TGCGCCAGCAGCCAAGCGGACAGACCCTACGAGCAGTACTTC
CDR3aa: CASSQADRPYEQYF

d_gene: .
j_gene: TRBJ2-1
v_gene: TRBV4-2
len: 13
abundance: once
CDR3nt: TGTGCCAGCACGACAGGCATTTACAATGAGCAGTTCTTC
CDR3aa: CASTTGIYNEQFF

d_gene: TRBD1
j_gene: TRBJ1-2
v_gene: TRBV5-6
len: 14
abundance: .
CDR3nt: TGTGCCAGCAGCCCCCTGGGACAGATATACGGCTACACCTTC
CDR3aa: CASSPLGQIYGYTF

d_gene: .
j_gene: TRBJ1-1
v_gene: TRBV20-1
len: 11
abundance: .
CDR3nt: TGCAGTGCCGTCGGGAACGCTGAAGCTTTCTTT
CDR3aa: CSAVGNAEAFF

d_gene: TRBD1
j_gene: TRBJ2-5
v_gene: TRBV14
len: 15
abundance: .
CDR3nt: TGTGCCAGCAGGAAAGGGACAGGGTCGGTTGAGACCCAGTACTTC
CDR3aa: CASRKGTGSVETQYF

d_gene: .
j_gene: TRBJ1-1
v_gene: TRBV5-1
len: 14
abundance: .
CDR3nt: TGCGCCAGCAGCTTGGTGGGAAGGGGCACTGAAGCTTTCTTT
CDR3aa: CASSLVGRGTEAFF

d_gene: TRBD2
j_gene: TRBJ2-5
v_gene: TRBV27
len: 15
abundance: .
CDR3nt: TGTGCCAGCAGTTCCCGACTAGCGGGAGCAGAGACCCAGTACTTC
CDR3aa: CASSSRLAGAETQYF

d_gene: .
j_gene: TRBJ2-2
v_gene: TRBV6-1
len: 15
abundance: .
CDR3nt: TGTGCCAGCAGTGAACTAGCGCGCAACGTCGGGGAGCTGTTTTTT
CDR3aa: CASSELARNVGELFF

d_gene: TRBD2
j_gene: TRBJ2-7
v_gene: TRBV4-3
len: 15
abundance: .
CDR3nt: TGCGCCAGCAGCCAAGGCCTAGCGGGAACGTACGAGCAGTACTTC
CDR3aa: CASSQGLAGTYEQYF

d_gene: .
j_gene: TRBJ1-2
v_gene: TRBV6-1
len: 12
abundance: .
CDR3nt: TGTGCCAGCAGTGCCGAAAAGTATGGCTACACCTTC
CDR3aa: CASSAEKYGYTF

d_gene: TRBD2
j_gene: TRBJ2-2
v_gene: TRBV9
len: 16
abundance: once
CDR3nt: TGTGCCAGCAGCGTAGTAGCGGGAGCGTACACCGGGGAGCTGTTTTTT
CDR3aa: CASSVVAGAYTGELFF

d_gene: TRBD1
j_gene: TRBJ2-1
v_gene: TRBV27
len: 14
abundance: .
CDR3nt: TGTGCCAGCAGTTCCAGGGGGTCCTACAATGAGCAGTTCTTC
CDR3aa: CASSSRGSYNEQFF

d_gene: TRBD1
j_gene: TRBJ2-7
v_gene: TRBV18
len: 15
abundance: .
CDR3nt: TGTGCCAGCTCACCTACACAGGGGCCCTCCTACGAGCAGTACTTC
CDR3aa: CASSPTQGPSYEQYF

d_gene: TRBD1
j_gene: TRBJ1-1
v_gene: TRBV6-1
len: 14
abundance: .
CDR3nt: TGTGCCAGCAGTCGGGACAGGATGAACACTGAAGCTTTCTTT
CDR3aa: CASSRDRMNTEAFF

d_gene: .
j_gene: TRBJ1-1
v_gene: TRBV14
len: 12
abundance: .
CDR3nt: TGTGCCAGCAGCCAAGGCCCAGGGGTCGCTTTCTTT
CDR3aa: CASSQGPGVAFF

d_gene: TRBD2
j_gene: TRBJ2-5
v_gene: TRBV5-1
len: 17
abundance: .
CDR3nt: TGCGCCAGCAGCCCCCGGTTAGTTAGCGGGAACCAAGAGACCCAGTACTTC
CDR3aa: CASSPRLVSGNQETQYF

d_gene: TRBD1
j_gene: TRBJ1-5
v_gene: TRBV15
len: 15
abundance: .
CDR3nt: TGTGCCACCAGCAGAGCCCCGACAGGGCCCAGGCCCCAGCATTTT
CDR3aa: CATSRAPTGPRPQHF

d_gene: .
j_gene: TRBJ2-2
v_gene: TRBV6-6
len: 16
abundance: once
CDR3nt: TGTGCCAGCAGTCCGGGGCCGGGACCCAACACCGGGGAGCTGTTTTTT
CDR3aa: CASSPGPGPNTGELFF

d_gene: TRBD2
j_gene: TRBJ2-7
v_gene: TRBV11-1
len: 14
abundance: .
CDR3nt: TGTGCCAGCAGCTTAAGCGGGAGGGCCCGGGAGCAGTACTTC
CDR3aa: CASSLSGRAREQYF

d_gene: .
j_gene: TRBJ1-2
v_gene: TRBV10-2
len: 12
abundance: .
CDR3nt: TGCGCCAGCAGTGAGATGGAGGCCCCTGACACCTTC
CDR3aa: CASSEMEAPDTF

d_gene: .
j_gene: TRBJ1-4
v_gene: TRBV4-1
len: 18
abundance: .
CDR3nt: TGCGCCAGCAGCCAAGAAGGGCGGACGGCCACAACTAATGAAAAACTGTTTTTT
CDR3aa: CASSQEGRTATTNEKLFF

d_gene: .
j_gene: TRBJ2-5
v_gene: TRBV2
len: 13
abundance: .
CDR3nt: TGTGCCAGCAGTACCAGGAACCAAGAGACCCAGTACTTC
CDR3aa: CASSTRNQETQYF

d_gene: TRBD1
j_gene: TRBJ2-7
v_gene: TRBV28
len: 14
abundance: once
CDR3nt: TGTGCCAGCAGTTTAGGAGACAGGGGGAACGAGCAGTACTTC
CDR3aa: CASSLGDRGNEQYF

d_gene: .
j_gene: TRBJ2-3
v_gene: TRBV5-1
len: 13
abundance: .
CDR3nt: TGCGCCAGCAGCTCCAGGGAGCCAGATACGCAGTATTTT
CDR3aa: CASSSREPDTQYF

d_gene: .
j_gene: TRBJ2-7
v_gene: TRBV2
len: 15
abundance: .
CDR3nt: TGTGCCAGCCAGGTGGAAGTTTCGGTCGGCGGGGAGCAGTACTTC
CDR3aa: CASQVEVSVGGEQYF

d_gene: .
j_gene: TRBJ2-5
v_gene: TRBV6-5
len: 14
abundance: once
CDR3nt: TGTGCCAGCAGTTACTCGCACAGCTTAAAGACCCAGTACTTC
CDR3aa: CASSYSHSLKTQYF

d_gene: .
j_gene: TRBJ2-7
v_gene: TRBV20-1
len: 11
abundance: .
CDR3nt: TGCAGTGCTAGTTTCCCTCCCGAGCAGTACTTC
CDR3aa: CSASFPPEQYF